This TCR beta chain was captured by sequencing in a study of CD8+CD57+ T cells in acquired aplastic anemia (dated by TCRdb to 2017 to 2018). Some background on the complete study: Extracted DNA from sorted CD4+ and CD8+ cells averaged around 3.2 ug, ranging from roughly 0.17 to 27.4 ug. An average of about 10 million reads for CD4+ cells and 11 million to 13 million reads for CD8+ cells was obtained from healthy donor samples.

A note on this clonotype: No cognate antigen has been identified for it. Within one base of it there is no much larger clone, and no base qualities were kept.

In the study, sorted CD4+ and CD8+ blood T cells from patients with severe aplastic anemia and from healthy subjects underwent deep sequencing of TCR repertoires. Ficoll-Paque density gradient centrifugation was used to isolate peripheral blood mononuclear cells. CD4+ and CD8+ T cells were sorted by FACS or magnetic beads before DNA extraction. TCR beta VDJ combination and CDR3 sequence profiling used genomic DNA as the template. An Illumina HiSeq 2000 was the platform used for TCR repertoire sequencing. For the original study's pipeline: TRBV/TRBJ rearrangement plots, CDR3 size and DJ length profiles, and Simpson's diversity index were used to assess repertoires. The most abundant DNA sequence in the deep sequencing data was defined as the immunodominant clone. CDR3 amino acid sequences were checked for sharing across subjects and were also compared against the VDJdb database and published repertoires. The public reads were run again by TCRdb, first through fastp at Q25 and then through MiXCR, and only productive beta chains were kept. Entries that share a CDR3 protein sequence are merged under the most common genes and DNA. TCRdb assigned the V and J calls; the authors' analysis was not used. Recorded for this sample are a few hundred thousand distinct CDR3 sequences; approximately 35% of them occurred a single time. More than 0.95% of the sample rests with the top ten.

The investigation overall reported the following: Around 30 CD8+ CDR3 sequences were found in both patients and controls but appeared to be highly expressed in patients and within the immunodominant clones of the patients. Patients and healthy controls showed no significant difference in CD8+ Simpson's diversity (P=0.060).

The CDR3 runs 14 amino acids, cysteine and phenylalanine included. The read is trimmed to its CDR3 DNA, 42 bases read in frame from base 1. V is cut by 6 bases and J by 5 bases, and the space between the germline ends is 17 bases. As encoded in the germline V gene, CDR1 is LGHNT while CDR2 is FRNRAP. This clonotype was obtained from a human donor in good health, serving as a control. Here the chain combines TRBV12-5 and TRBJ2-7; tentative D gene TRBD2, with 6 bases matching. The source material was sorted CD4+, CD8+, or CD8+CD57+ T cells (not recorded which) from PBMCs. The nucleotide sequence reads TGTGCTAGTGGACATACGTGGGGGGAGAACGAGCAGTACTTC. Translated, it reads CASGHTWGENEQYF.